This T cell receptor (beta chain) stems from a study of CD8+ T cells in alopecia areata. Markers including CD4, CD8alpha, NKG2D and NKG2ACE guided sorting of pooled cutaneous lymph node cells. RNA extraction was followed by reverse transcription into cDNA, which acted as the sequencing template. Generated by immunoSEQ multiplex PCR, the TCRdb table keeps only in-frame clones and is missing some. The sample gives more than 250,000 clones, none seen only once, and the top ten clones hold 1.2%. This clone turned up a few times. The listed genes are named as in mouse. This specimen includes other DNA sequences encoding the same CDR3. The receptor was isolated from a C3H/HeJ mouse with alopecia areata. This strain's MHC haplotype is H2-k. The sequencing input was CD4+ T cells sorted from a lymph node.

The CDR3 reads CAWSLGQGYNSPLYF. The CDR3 bases that were read are TGTGCCTGGAGTCTTGGACAGGGGTATAATTCGCCC. The chain couples TRBV31 to TRBJ1-6, with 9 nucleotides matching TRBD1. The read halts 3 residues ahead of the CDR3 end, with the missing end drawn from the germline J gene. TRBJ1-6 is recorded as an ORF, its role being uncertain. CDR1 and CDR2 from the germline V gene are GKSSPN and SITVG. The V gene end was trimmed by 0 bases and the J gene end by 4 bases; junction bases not matched to a gene: 1. CDR3 length: 15 residues.